This passage covers 32 T cell receptor beta chains from one sample sequenced in a study of control samples from healthy donors and cancer patients. The repertoire was sequenced with immunoSEQ multiplex PCR; TCRdb's copy has only in-frame clones and lacks some. Among 130,000 or so clones listed, roughly 89% were seen once. The sample taken for sequencing was PBMCs. These receptors all stem from a man aged 45 to 65 with head and neck cancer.

This chain links TRBV19 with TRBJ2-1; 10 positions agree with TRBD1. The CDR3 totals 15 residues. Germline V lookup: CDR1 LNHDA, CDR2 SQIVND (reference sequence). V shed 6 bases and J 10 bases; nucleotides not matched to a gene: 12. The CDR3 DNA reads as TGTGCCAGTAGCGTACCCGGGACAGGGGCTTGGGAGCAGTTCTTC. Translated: CASSVPGTGAWEQFF.

The chain has TRBV24-1 and TRBJ2-3; 8 positions agree with TRBD2. Germline CDR1 is KGHDR and CDR2 is SFDVKD. The trim removed 1 base at V and 4 bases at J, leaving 6 bases unmatched. This CDR3 has 16 amino acids. CDR3 amino acids: CATSDFNGGVADTQYF. The CDR3 nucleotides read TGTGCCACCAGTGATTTTAACGGGGGGGTGGCAGATACGCAGTATTTT.

The chain couples TRBV5-5 to TRBJ2-7; 9 bases line up with TRBD1. The junction had 12 bases not matched to a gene; V was cut back by 2 bases and J by 3 bases. Germline CDR1 and CDR2: SGHKS and YYEKEE (reference sequence). The CDR3 loop spans 17 amino acids. Here the CDR3 DNA reads TGTGCCAGCAGCTTTCACCCCGGGACAGGGCCCTTCTACGAGCAGTACTTC. Residues: CASSFHPGTGPFYEQYF.

This rearrangement joins TRBV5-5 to TRBJ1-2; the D is unclear. The ends were cut back, 0 bases at V and 0 bases at J, with 9 bases in the middle. The CDR3 sequence is 15 residues long. Germline V gives CDR1 SGHKS, CDR2 YYEKEE (reference sequence). The CDR3 region has the DNA TGTGCCAGCAGCTTGGTGGTTGCTCCTAACTATGGCTACACCTTC. Residues: CASSLVVAPNYGYTF.

This chain links TRBV5-1 with TRBJ2-7, with 7 bases aligning to TRBD2. V dropped 2 bases and J dropped 2; count of bases not matched to a gene: 4. The CDR3 is 14 residues long. Germline lookup yields CDR1 SGHRS and CDR2 YFSETQ. The CDR3 region is CASSFVSGPYEQYF. The CDR3 region has the DNA TGCGCCAGCAGCTTCGTTAGCGGGCCCTACGAGCAGTACTTC. Complete variable domain (other parts from reference TRBV5-1 and TRBJ2-7): KAGVTQTPRYLIKTRGQQVTLSCSPISGHRSVSWYQQTPGQGLQFLFEYFSETQRNKGNFPGRFSGRQFSNSRSEMNVSTLELGDSALYLCASSFVSGPYEQYFGPGTRLTVT.

This chain connects TRBV6-1 to TRBJ2-5, with unresolved D. Germline CDR1 is MNHNS and CDR2 is SASEGT. This CDR3 spans 15 amino acids. Deletions cut 0 bases from V and 0 bases from J, with 8 bases between. CDR3 nucleotide sequence: TGTGCCAGCAGTGAAGCGCAAGAGTACCAAGAGACCCAGTACTTC. It yields the protein CASSEAQEYQETQYF.

In this sample, this clone turned up once. The rearrangement joins TRBV7-6 to TRBJ2-1, with TRBD2 matching over 10 bases. Trimming removed 5 bases from V and 2 bases from J; junction bases left unmatched: 9. There are 17 residues in the CDR3. Per germline, CDR1 SGHVS and CDR2 FNYEAQ. The CDR3 nucleotides read TGTGCCAGCAGCCTCGAATTAGCGGGGGGTGCCTACAATGAGCAGTTCTTC. Its protein product is CASSLELAGGAYNEQFF.

This sequence joins TRBV25-1 and TRBJ2-1, with 11 bases matching TRBD2. Losses at the gene ends were 7 bases for V and 9 bases for J; bases not matched to a gene: 8. The CDR3 contains 14 residues. CDR1 is MGHDK and CDR2 is SYGVNS in the germline V gene. DNA of the CDR3: TGTGCCAGCAACGTAGCGGGAGGGCCGAGTGAGCAGTTCTTC. This encodes CASNVAGGPSEQFF.

This chain joins TRBV11-3 and TRBJ2-5, with 10 bases matching TRBD1. The CDR3 is 22 residues long. Germline values: CDR1 SGHNT, CDR2 YENEEA. After removal of 0 bases from V and 2 bases from J, the junction contained 21 bases not matched to a gene. CDR3 sequence: CASSLDRDRGPWGAGEQETQYF. The CDR3 coding sequence is TGTGCCAGCAGCTTAGACCGGGACAGGGGACCCTGGGGAGCGGGGGAGCAAGAGACCCAGTACTTC.

This chain connects TRBV11-3 to TRBJ2-2; TRBD1 is a possible D gene (5 bases). Germline V gene data show CDR1 as SGHNT and CDR2 as YENEEA. This CDR3 is 14 amino acids long. The V gene lost 5 bases and the J gene lost 4 bases, with 11 bases spanning the gap. CDR3 sequence (DNA): TGTGCCAGCAGCATCCAGGGTATCACCGGGGAGCTGTTTTTT. Translated: CASSIQGITGELFF.

CDR3 in amino acids: CASSVRNIAKNIQYF. Written as DNA, the CDR3 is TGTGCCAGCAGTGTTAGAAATATAGCCAAAAACATTCAGTACTTC. The rearrangement joins TRBV6-6 to TRBJ2-4, with unresolved D. Germline CDR1 and CDR2: MNHNY and SVGAGI (reference sequence). This CDR3 has 15 residues. With 5 bases removed from V and 0 bases from J, the gap between germline ends came to 11 bases.

The chain joins TRBV27 to TRBJ2-7; 8 bases match TRBD2. The V segment lost 6 bases and the J segment 6 bases; nucleotides outside the gene matches: 7. The length of the CDR3 is 13 residues. Looked up from germline, CDR1 is MNHEY and CDR2 is SMNVEV (reference sequence). CDR3 in DNA: TGTGCCAGCAGCGAGCGGGAGTGGCGCGAGCAGTACTTC. Translating gives CASSEREWREQYF.

The chain combines TRBV6-5 with TRBJ2-3; 8 positions agree with TRBD2. This CDR3 has 12 residues. Germline V gives CDR1 MNHEY, CDR2 SVGAGI. V gave up 7 bases and J gave up 7 bases; unmatched junction bases: 4. The CDR3, as DNA: TGTGCCAGCACCGGGGGGGAATATACGCAGTATTTT. It encodes CASTGGEYTQYF.

Remarks on this clone: At the DNA level, this CDR3 is encoded by other sequences in the same sample as well. The chain carries TRBV28 and TRBJ1-6; D gene unclear. Looked up from germline, CDR1 is MDHEN and CDR2 is SYDVKM. CDR3 length: 11 amino acids. V was clipped by 6 bases and J by 7 bases, with 4 bases between them. The CDR3 DNA sequence: TGTGCCAGCAGGACGAATTCACCCCTCCACTTT. Translating gives CASRTNSPLHF.

The chain combines TRBV28 with TRBJ1-2, with 8 nucleotides matching TRBD1. The CDR3 is 14 residues long. The V segment lost 6 bases and the J segment 4 bases; nucleotides outside the gene matches: 7. Germline assignment: CDR1 MDHEN and CDR2 SYDVKM. The CDR3 DNA follows: TGTGCCAGCAGCCCCCCGACAGGGGTCTATGGCTACACCTTC. Residues: CASSPPTGVYGYTF.

The rearrangement joins TRBV7-9 to TRBJ1-1; tentatively, D is TRBD1 (5 bases). This CDR3 has 14 residues. V was clipped by 0 bases and J by 3 bases, with 8 bases between them. Germline V gives CDR1 SEHNR, CDR2 FQNEAQ (reference sequence). CDR3: CASSLAAGHTEAFF. The CDR3 coding sequence is TGTGCCAGCAGCTTAGCGGCAGGGCACACTGAAGCTTTCTTT.

Only one count was recorded for this clone. V gene TRBV2 combines with J gene TRBJ2-2; D may correspond to TRBD1 or TRBD2 (5 bases each). The CDR3 has 14 residues. Germline V CDR1 and CDR2: SNHLY, FYNNEI. Trimming took 6 bases from V and 0 from J, leaving 8 bases between them. The DNA of the CDR3 is TGTGCCAGCAGCGGGACGGCGAACACCGGGGAGCTGTTTTTT. Its protein product is CASSGTANTGELFF.

This clone appeared a single time. The rearrangement uses TRBV5-6 and TRBJ2-2; D tentatively reads TRBD1 or TRBD2 (6 bases each). Trimming left V 3 bases short and J 6 bases short, with 12 bases between. CDR1 and CDR2 (germline): SGHDT, YYEEEE. The CDR3 consists of 14 residues. The DNA of the CDR3 is TGTGCCAGCAGCTCCCGAGGGGGGTCCGGGGAGCTGTTTTTT. Translated, it gives CASSSRGGSGELFF.

The chain employs TRBV28 and TRBJ2-7; the D gene could be TRBD1 or TRBD2 (7 bases each). Germline values: CDR1 MDHEN, CDR2 SYDVKM. The V and J ends lost 2 bases and 1 base respectively, with 15 bases between them. This CDR3 has 16 residues. CDR3 sequence: CASSLGGGQLSYEQYF. The CDR3 coding sequence is TGTGCCAGCAGTTTAGGGGGGGGACAGCTTTCCTACGAGCAGTACTTC.

This chain uses TRBV6-5 with TRBJ1-2; 7 positions agree with TRBD1. J gave up 2 bases and V 6 bases, and 6 bases lay outside the gene matches. This CDR3 has 14 amino acids. Germline CDR1 MNHEY, CDR2 SVGAGI. CDR3 sequence (DNA): TGTGCCAGCAGCAGGGACAGCAGAAACTATGGCTACACCTTC. Translating gives CASSRDSRNYGYTF.

This sequence joins TRBV7-9 and TRBJ1-3, with D uncertain. V gave up 4 bases and J gave up 0 bases, with 7 bases separating them. CDR1 is SEHNR, CDR2 FQNEAQ, per germline (reference sequence). The CDR3 has 14 amino acids. CDR3 nucleotides: TGTGCCAGCAGCTCGGGAAACTCTGGAAACACCATATATTTT. It translates to CASSSGNSGNTIYF.

Only one count was recorded for this clone. The chain links TRBV6-5 to TRBJ1-1, with D maybe TRBD1 (6 bases). V lost 4 bases and J 3 bases, leaving 12 bases between the germline ends. Germline loops: CDR1 MNHEY, CDR2 SVGAGI. The CDR3 consists of 14 residues. As DNA, the CDR3 is TGTGCCAGCAGTTCCAACAACAGGGACACTGAAGCTTTCTTT. The encoded protein is CASSSNNRDTEAFF.

The V call is TRBV7-2, the J call TRBJ1-4, with D possibly matching TRBD1 (5 bases). The germline V and J ends were trimmed by 5 bases and 8 bases, with 15 bases remaining between them. Looked up from germline, CDR1 is SGHTA and CDR2 is FQGNSA. The CDR3 runs 14 residues. The CDR3 nucleotides are TGTGCCAGCAGCCGCGGGGGGGTAGGAGAAAAACTGTTTTTT. Protein product: CASSRGGVGEKLFF.

This sequence joins TRBV29-1 and TRBJ2-7; TRBD1 agrees at 8 bases. The CDR3 loop spans 12 amino acids. Trimming at V came to 6 bases and at J to 3 bases, leaving 4 bases not matched to a gene. Germline V gives CDR1 SQVTM, CDR2 ANQGSEA. CDR3 amino acids: CSVGTGGYEQYF. The DNA of the CDR3 is TGCAGCGTCGGTACAGGGGGCTACGAGCAGTACTTC.

The chain joins TRBV28 to TRBJ2-2; D uncertain. The CDR3 has 12 residues. V was clipped by 6 bases and J by 7 bases, with 9 bases between them. Germline V lookup: CDR1 MDHEN, CDR2 SYDVKM. Written as DNA, the CDR3 is TGTGCCAGCAGAATAGGATACGGGGAGCTGTTTTTT. It translates to CASRIGYGELFF.

With regard to this clone: The same CDR3 can be traced to other DNA sequences in this sample. The chain joins TRBV9 to TRBJ1-2; the D is unclear. The germline V and J ends were trimmed by 4 bases and 8 bases, with 12 bases remaining between them. Germline CDR1 and CDR2: SGDLS and YYNGEE. The CDR3 sequence is 12 residues long. The DNA for the CDR3 is TGTGCCAGCAGCTCAGACGGTGGCGGCTACACCTTC. Translated, it gives CASSSDGGGYTF.

The V gene is TRBV5-1, the J gene TRBJ1-3, with a weak D call TRBD1 (5 bases). This CDR3 contains 18 residues. The V gene's germline CDR1 is SGHRS and CDR2 YFSETQ. Trimming stripped 2 bases from V and 0 bases from J, with 18 bases between. Here the CDR3 reads CASSFQTGTSSSGNTIYF. The CDR3, as DNA: TGCGCCAGCAGCTTCCAAACTGGGACGTCGAGCTCTGGAAACACCATATATTTT. Together with reference TRBV5-1 and TRBJ1-3, the CDR3 gives the full variable domain: KAGVTQTPRYLIKTRGQQVTLSCSPISGHRSVSWYQQTPGQGLQFLFEYFSETQRNKGNFPGRFSGRQFSNSRSEMNVSTLELGDSALYLCASSFQTGTSSSGNTIYFGEGSWLTVV.

The chain employs TRBV2 and TRBJ1-1; D remains ambiguous. Germline CDR1 SNHLY, CDR2 FYNNEI. Trimming took off 6 bases at V and 0 bases at J, with 8 bases between the two ends. CDR3 length: 13 amino acids. In nucleotides, the CDR3 is TGTGCCAGCAGCCAAATGATGAACACTGAAGCTTTCTTT. Residues: CASSQMMNTEAFF.

For the CDR3, the DNA is TGTGCCTCCTCGGCGGTTCCCGCTAGTGAAGCTTTCTTT. Translated: CASSAVPASEAFF. The gene calls are TRBV11-2 and TRBJ1-1; D is ambiguous. The CDR3 is 13 amino acids. Germline assignment: CDR1 SGHAT and CDR2 FQNNGV. Deletions cut 11 bases from V and 7 bases from J, with 20 bases between.

V and J are TRBV28 and TRBJ2-7; 10 bases agree with TRBD2. The germline gives CDR1 MDHEN, CDR2 SYDVKM. The CDR3 runs to 16 residues. The V segment lost 5 bases and the J segment 4 bases; nucleotides outside the gene matches: 11. The DNA for the CDR3 is TGTGCCAGCAGTCCCCAGCCTAGCGGGGGATTATACGAGCAGTACTTC. It codes for CASSPQPSGGLYEQYF.

The V gene is TRBV11-1, the J gene TRBJ2-5; D gene uncertain. Per germline, CDR1 SGHAT and CDR2 FQDESV (reference sequence). The CDR3 consists of 14 residues. Trimming pared 1 base from V and 5 bases from J, leaving 11 bases between. The CDR3 DNA is TGTGCCAGCAGCTTAGGCAGGTTGACGGAGACCCAGTACTTC. Translation gives CASSLGRLTETQYF.

The chain carries TRBV4-2 and TRBJ2-7; no reliable D call. The V gene's germline CDR1 is LGHNA and CDR2 YNFKEQ. The V and J ends lost 4 bases and 2 bases respectively, with 9 bases between them. The CDR3 loop spans 13 amino acids. CDR3 nucleotide sequence: TGTGCCAGCAGCCGAGACGGGCCCTACGAGCAGTACTTC. Protein sequence: CASSRDGPYEQYF.